Following are 6 T cell receptor beta chains from one sample sequenced in a study of T cells after somatic rescue of genetic block. This table comes from immunoSEQ multiplex PCR, and its TCRdb copy is limited to in-frame clones, with some not included. The sample carries more than 12,000 clones, 60% to 75% recorded once. Specimen: peripheral blood mononuclear cells (PBMCs). Receptor source: a man in his late teens or twenties.

V gene TRBV7-9 combines with J gene TRBJ2-3; D uncertain. The length of the CDR3 is 14 residues. CDR1 is SEHNR, CDR2 FQNEAQ, per germline (reference sequence). The V gene lost 3 bases and the J gene lost 6 bases, with 13 bases spanning the gap. DNA of the CDR3: TGTGCCAGCAGCTTTAAGGCCAGGTGGGATACGCAGTATTTT. Translating it yields CASSFKARWDTQYF.

The gene calls are TRBV5-4 and TRBJ2-5, with 13 bases that match TRBD2. Germline V lookup: CDR1 SGHNT, CDR2 YYREEE (reference sequence). The CDR3 has 18 residues. Losses at the gene ends were 0 bases for V and 4 bases for J; bases not matched to a gene: 9. The CDR3 protein is CASSLELAGGPLVETQYF. DNA of the CDR3: TGTGCCAGCAGCTTGGAACTAGCGGGAGGGCCTTTGGTAGAGACCCAGTACTTC.

This clone counts as medium-sized (0.01 to 0.1%). The chain recombines TRBV28 with TRBJ1-2, with 7 bases matching TRBD1. CDR1 MDHEN and CDR2 SYDVKM come from the germline V gene. J was trimmed by 4 bases and V by 6 bases; bases with no gene match: 14. This CDR3 contains 16 residues. CDR3 sequence (DNA): TGTGCCAGCAGCCACCCCGACAGGGCGTCTTTCTATGGCTACACCTTC. Translated, it gives CASSHPDRASFYGYTF.

This clone is a singleton in its sample. The rearrangement links TRBV6-5 to TRBJ1-2; 11 nucleotides line up with TRBD1. Per germline, CDR1 MNHEY and CDR2 SVGAGI. The length of the CDR3 is 16 residues. V was pared by 4 bases and J by 4 bases, with 8 bases of the junction left unmatched. The CDR3 sequence: CASSFLGQGAGYGYTF. The CDR3 region has the DNA TGTGCCAGCAGTTTCCTCGGACAGGGGGCGGGCTATGGCTACACCTTC.

The V and J genes are TRBV6-5 and TRBJ1-2; tentative D call: TRBD1 (5 bases). Trimming stripped 7 bases from V and 4 bases from J, with 16 bases between. Germline CDR1 is MNHEY and CDR2 is SVGAGI. The CDR3 runs to 14 residues. CDR3 amino acids: CASTWGRGTYGYTF. The CDR3 DNA is TGTGCCAGCACTTGGGGACGGGGTACCTATGGCTACACCTTC.

The table lists this clone with a count of one. Other DNA variants within this sample encode the same CDR3. The rearrangement links TRBV10-3 to TRBJ1-1; D is unclear. The CDR3 runs 13 residues. Germline assignment: CDR1 ENHRY and CDR2 SYGVKD. V lost 6 bases and J lost 0, with 8 bases in between. CDR3 region: CAIRVGLNTEAFF. CDR3 bases: TGTGCCATCAGGGTAGGACTGAACACTGAAGCTTTCTTT.